Below, 32 T cell receptor beta chains from the same sample are listed, as sequenced in a study of blood T cells in healthy people across ages. With a J-beta primer mix and a sample-barcoded 5' primer, a second PCR ran roughly 6 to 12 cycles. From the 5' RACE reads, TCRdb called clonotypes with MiXCR, one entry per CDR3 protein. The sample holds 800,000 or so distinct CDR3 sequences, roughly 25% seen once. These same data were also listed under a study on T cells of mothers and their children.

Sequenced: blood. The receptors derive from a boy aged 10-17 years in good health.

The table lists this clonotype with a few counts. The J gene is TRBJ2-1, the V gene TRBV27; weak D call: TRBD1 (5 bases). Germline V gene lookup returns CDR1 MNHEY and CDR2 SMNVEV (reference sequence). The V and J ends lost 8 bases and 9 bases respectively, with 14 bases between them. The CDR3 extends over 12 amino acids. DNA of the CDR3: TGTGCCAGCTCTCAGGGCTTGTCTGAGCAGTTCTTC. Amino acids: CASSQGLSEQFF.

This clonotype was observed a handful of times. The chain recombines TRBV28 with TRBJ2-2; TRBD2 agrees at 12 bases. This CDR3 is 18 amino acids long. Losses at the gene ends were 6 bases for V and 3 bases for J; bases not matched to a gene: 11. Germline V gene lookup returns CDR1 MDHEN and CDR2 SYDVKM. CDR3 DNA sequence: TGTGCCAGCAGCATCCCTACTAGCGGGGGGTCCGACACCGGGGAGCTGTTTTTT. It translates to CASSIPTSGGSDTGELFF.

This clonotype was seen a handful of times. V and J are TRBV6-5 and TRBJ2-7; D gene ambiguous. The V end lost 4 bases, the J end lost 7 bases, and 8 bases lay between the germline ends. CDR1 and CDR2 (germline): MNHEY, SVGAGI. This CDR3 contains 11 residues. The CDR3 sequence is CASSFFGEQYF. The CDR3 DNA is TGTGCCAGCAGTTTCTTCGGTGAGCAGTACTTC.

At least ten counts were recorded for this clonotype. This chain uses TRBV7-2 with TRBJ2-3, with D hard to call. Between the trimmed V and J ends, which lost 6 bases and 2 bases, there was a span of 3 bases. The germline gives CDR1 SGHTA, CDR2 FQGNSA. CDR3 length: 11 residues. This CDR3 reads CASRSTDTQYF. CDR3 DNA sequence: TGTGCCAGCAGATCCACAGATACGCAGTATTTT.

This clonotype was observed a handful of times. The rearrangement uses TRBV5-4 and TRBJ2-7; TRBD1 aligns across 11 bases. The V and J ends lost 3 bases and 3 bases, in that order; junction bases with no gene match: 11. There are 17 residues in the CDR3. Germline-derived CDR1 and CDR2 are SGHNT and YYREEE (reference sequence). CDR3 region: CASSSGQGGLADYEQYF. In DNA, the CDR3 is TGTGCCAGCAGCTCGGGACAGGGGGGCCTAGCGGACTACGAGCAGTACTTC.

Remarks on this clonotype: An end of the junction differs from the germline gene, which may be a read error. The chain employs TRBV2 and TRBJ2-7; D is ambiguous. Germline V gives CDR1 SNHLY, CDR2 FYNNEI. The length of the CDR3 is 10 residues. The chain's CDR3 is CASSRTARSF. CDR3 DNA sequence: TGTGCCAGCAGTCGGACGGCCCGGAGCTTC. Full variable domain (outside the CDR3, taken from reference TRBV2 and TRBJ2-7): EPEVTQTPSHQVTQMGQEVILRCVPISNHLYFYWYRQILGQKVEFLVSFYNNEISEKSEIFDDQFSVERPDGSNFTLKIRSTKLEDSAMYFCASSRTARSFGPGTRLTVT.

The DNA of the CDR3 is TGTGCCAGCAGCTCTTGGGACGACCGCGGGGAGCTGTTTTTT. It specifies CASSSWDDRGELFF. V usage is TRBV7-6 and J usage is TRBJ2-2, with D perhaps matching TRBD1 or TRBD2 (5 bases each). Trimming left V 4 bases short and J 7 bases short, with 13 bases between. This CDR3 has 14 amino acids. Germline V gene sequence: CDR1 SGHVS, CDR2 FNYEAQ.

The CDR3 spells CASRGLAGAQETQYF. The CDR3, as DNA: TGTGCCAGCAGGGGACTAGCGGGAGCTCAGGAGACCCAGTACTTC. The chain joins TRBV6-2 or TRBV6-3 to TRBJ2-5; 14 bases are shared with TRBD2. The CDR3 spans 15 residues. Germline CDR1 is MNHEY and CDR2 is SVGEGT. Trimming at V came to 6 bases and at J to 5 bases, leaving 5 bases not matched to a gene.

This clonotype was counted between two and nine times. CDR3 DNA sequence: TGCAGTGCTAGAGGACGGGCGGGTCCGCAGTATTTT. Amino acid sequence: CSARGRAGPQYF. The V call is TRBV20-1, the J call TRBJ2-3, with D tentatively TRBD2 (5 bases). The CDR3 length is 12 residues. CDR1 DFQATT and CDR2 SNEGSKA come from the germline V gene (reference sequence). Trimming took 1 base from V and 10 from J, leaving 12 bases between them.

To note about this clonotype: One junction end disagrees with the germline gene, perhaps due to a read error. This chain connects TRBV7-9 to TRBJ2-7; 7 bases match TRBD1. Germline loops: CDR1 SEHNR, CDR2 FQNEAQ (reference sequence). The CDR3 length is 13 residues. The CDR3 coding sequence is TGTGCCAGCACCTTACACAGGGGCAACGAGCAGCACTTC. It specifies CASTLHRGNEQHF.

V gene TRBV12-5 combines with J gene TRBJ1-1, with D possibly matching TRBD1 (6 bases). The germline V gene encodes CDR1 LGHNT and CDR2 FRNRAP. Trimming cost V 8 bases and J 1 base, with 17 bases left between them. The CDR3 is 15 residues long. CDR3 region: CASRPEGVPNTEAFF. The DNA for the CDR3 is TGTGCTAGTAGACCGGAGGGGGTTCCGAACACTGAAGCTTTCTTT.

The chain carries TRBV5-1 and TRBJ2-1; 13 positions match TRBD2. The CDR3 sequence is 16 residues long. V lost 3 bases, J lost 9 bases, and 9 bases stayed unmatched. The germline V gene has CDR1 SGHRS and CDR2 YFSETQ. DNA for the CDR3: TGCGCCAGCAGCTCGACTAGCGGGGGGCTGAGGGGTGAGCAGTTCTTC. This codes for CASSSTSGGLRGEQFF.

This clonotype was seen more than once but under ten times. The genes are TRBV20-1 and TRBJ1-3; D call uncertain. The V end was cut by 0 bases, the J end by 0 bases, with 15 bases between. The CDR3 has 17 residues. Germline CDR1 reads DFQATT; CDR2 reads SNEGSKA (reference sequence). The CDR3 sequence: CSARDLGSWSSGNTIYF. CDR3 nucleotides: TGCAGTGCTAGAGATTTGGGTTCATGGAGCTCTGGAAACACCATATATTTT.

The chain combines TRBV5-1 with TRBJ1-2; D gene unclear. Germline CDR1 reads SGHRS; CDR2 reads YFSETQ. The V gene lost 5 bases and the J gene lost 2 bases, with 19 bases spanning the gap. CDR3 size: 16 residues. The chain's CDR3 is CASSLIPGVRNYGYTF. DNA of the CDR3: TGCGCCAGCAGTCTAATCCCGGGAGTCCGGAACTATGGCTACACCTTC.

This clonotype was seen at least ten times. The chain recombines TRBV7-2 with TRBJ2-1, with D perhaps given as TRBD1 or TRBD2 (5 bases each). Trimming removed 5 bases from V and 2 bases from J, with 16 bases in between. Looked up from germline, CDR1 is SGHTA and CDR2 is FQGNSA. CDR3 size: 16 residues. The CDR3 region has the DNA TGTGCCAGCAGCCTTTTGTGGGACCCAGCCTACAATGAGCAGTTCTTC. It encodes CASSLLWDPAYNEQFF. Supplemented by reference TRBV7-2 and TRBJ2-1, the full variable domain reads GAGVSQSPSNKVTEKGKDVELRCDPISGHTALYWYRQSLGQGLEFLIYFQGNSAPDKSGLPSDRFSAERTGGSVSTLTIQRTQQEDSAVYLCASSLLWDPAYNEQFFGPGTRLTVL.

This clonotype was observed a handful of times. The J gene is TRBJ1-3, the V gene TRBV11-2; D remains unclear. The CDR3 sequence is 12 residues long. Germline V CDR1 and CDR2: SGHAT, FQNNGV. V dropped 4 bases and J dropped 11 bases, with 12 bases sitting between them. CDR3 DNA: TGTGCCAGCAGCTCCGACGTTTTCCCCATATATTTT. This sequence encodes CASSSDVFPIYF.

This clonotype has more than one count but fewer than ten. This chain connects TRBV29-1 to TRBJ2-3, with 7 bases fitting TRBD2. Germline lookup yields CDR1 SQVTM and CDR2 ANQGSEA. V dropped 3 bases and J dropped 2; count of bases not matched to a gene: 8. The CDR3 covers 15 residues. CDR3 residues: CSVDRLADITDTQYF. The CDR3 DNA sequence: TGCAGCGTTGATAGGCTAGCGGACATCACAGATACGCAGTATTTT.

This clonotype was counted a few times. The chain uses TRBV4-1 and TRBJ2-1; 9 nucleotides agree with TRBD2. The CDR3 is 16 amino acids. Germline V lookup: CDR1 MGHRA, CDR2 YSYEKL. V lost 0 bases to trimming and J lost 4 bases; unmatched junction nucleotides: 4. CDR3 sequence: CASSQDGLAGYNEQFF. The CDR3 coding sequence is TGCGCCAGCAGCCAAGATGGGCTAGCGGGGTACAATGAGCAGTTCTTC.

The chain recombines TRBV19 with TRBJ2-7, with TRBD1 matching 7 bases. The J segment lost 4 bases and the V segment lost 3 bases, leaving 6 bases of the junction unmatched. Germline CDR1 and CDR2: LNHDA and SQIVND (reference sequence). The CDR3 contains 14 residues. The CDR3 sequence: CASSIRDSFYEQYF. In DNA, the CDR3 is TGTGCCAGTAGTATCCGGGACAGCTTTTACGAGCAGTACTTC.

The chain links TRBV15 to TRBJ1-6; no clear D gene. Germline assignment: CDR1 LNHNV and CDR2 YYDKDF (reference sequence). Trimming stripped 1 base from V and 4 bases from J, with 14 bases between. This CDR3 is 17 amino acids long. CDR3: CATSRGDKGIYNSPLHF. The CDR3 DNA reads TGTGCCACCAGCAGAGGAGACAAGGGCATATATAATTCACCCCTCCACTTT.

This clonotype was seen more than once but under ten times. The CDR3 sequence is CASSSNREGYTF. The DNA of the CDR3 is TGTGCCAGCAGTTCCAACAGGGAAGGCTACACCTTC. The chain employs TRBV28 and TRBJ1-2; tentatively, D is TRBD1 (6 bases). Trimming removed 4 bases from V and 8 bases from J, with 11 bases in between. This CDR3 region has 12 residues. Germline loops: CDR1 MDHEN, CDR2 SYDVKM.

The chain combines TRBV6-5 with TRBJ1-2; 7 bases agree with TRBD1. V lost 6 bases and J lost 0; bases outside the gene matches: 4. The CDR3 runs 14 residues. Germline V CDR1 and CDR2: MNHEY, SVGAGI. CDR3 nucleotides: TGTGCCAGCAGCGGGACAGCACCTAACTATGGCTACACCTTC. It specifies CASSGTAPNYGYTF.

This clonotype was counted between two and nine times. Mismatch with germline at one junction end may stem from a read error. CDR3 region: CASSYAEGLHF. The CDR3 nucleotides read TGTGCCAGCAGTTACGCTGAAGGGTTGCACTTC. V is TRBV6-2 or TRBV6-3 and J is TRBJ2-4, with D hard to call. This CDR3 is built from 11 residues. From germline, CDR1 is MNHEY and CDR2 SVGEGT.

The CDR3 spells CASSVGLAEVGTQYF. CDR3 in DNA: TGTGCCAGCAGCGTGGGGCTAGCGGAGGTAGGGACCCAGTACTTC. The rearrangement links TRBV9 to TRBJ2-5; the match to TRBD2 covers 7 bases. J was trimmed by 7 bases and V by 2 bases; bases with no gene match: 11. CDR1 and CDR2 (germline): SGDLS, YYNGEE. This CDR3 region has 15 residues. Full variable domain (remainder filled in from reference TRBV9 and TRBJ2-5): DSGVTQTPKHLITATGQRVTLRCSPRSGDLSVYWYQQSLDQGLQFLIQYYNGEERAKGNILERFSAQQFPDLHSELNLSSLELGDSALYFCASSVGLAEVGTQYFGPGTRLLVL.

V is TRBV10-3 and J is TRBJ1-5; a weak D match, TRBD1 (5 bases). The V end was cut by 2 bases, the J end by 2 bases, with 13 bases between. This CDR3 has 16 residues. Looked up from germline, CDR1 is ENHRY and CDR2 is SYGVKD. The CDR3, as DNA: TGTGCCATCAGTGAGCCGGACACCAGGGGCAATCAGCCCCAGCATTTT. As protein: CAISEPDTRGNQPQHF.

The chain uses TRBV7-9 and TRBJ2-4; tentative D call: TRBD1 (6 bases). The CDR3 is 15 residues long. Germline CDR1 and CDR2: SEHNR and FQNEAQ (reference sequence). The V end was cut by 2 bases, the J end by 2 bases, with 10 bases between. CDR3: CASSLSQGSKNIQYF. The CDR3 DNA follows: TGTGCCAGCAGCTTAAGTCAGGGGTCCAAAAACATTCAGTACTTC.

The chain recombines TRBV16 with TRBJ1-4; a possible D gene is TRBD1 (6 bases). The V gene's germline CDR1 is KGHSY and CDR2 FQNENV. Trimming left V 3 bases short and J 8 bases short, with 19 bases between. CDR3 length: 16 residues. The CDR3 sequence: CASSHDPGQLGEKLFF. DNA for the CDR3: TGTGCCAGCAGCCACGACCCCGGACAGCTGGGGGAAAAACTGTTTTTT.

The chain uses TRBV12-3 or TRBV12-4 and TRBJ2-3, with TRBD2 identical over 11 bases. The CDR3 runs to 16 residues. Germline trimming cut 3 bases from V and 3 bases from J; bases unmatched to any gene: 5. The CDR3 DNA follows: TGTGCCAGCAGTTTCATAGCGGGGGGGCTAACAGATACGCAGTATTTT. It yields the protein CASSFIAGGLTDTQYF.

The table lists this clonotype with a count of one. J is TRBJ2-5 and V is TRBV7-2, with unresolved D. Germline loops: CDR1 SGHTA, CDR2 FQGNSA. The CDR3 sequence is 14 residues long. V was shortened by 1 base and J by 1 base, with 7 bases between the two germline ends. DNA for the CDR3: TGTGCCAGCAGCTTAGTATGGGCCCAAGAGACCCAGTACTTC. Protein: CASSLVWAQETQYF. The variable domain in full, with the rest retrieved from reference TRBV7-2 and TRBJ2-5, is GAGVSQSPSNKVTEKGKDVELRCDPISGHTALYWYRQSLGQGLEFLIYFQGNSAPDKSGLPSDRFSAERTGGSVSTLTIQRTQQEDSAVYLCASSLVWAQETQYFGPGTRLLVL.

The chain uses TRBV12-3 or TRBV12-4 and TRBJ1-1; D remains unclear. Trimming removed 2 bases at V and 9 bases at J, with 7 bases between. This CDR3 is 11 amino acids long. CDR3 coding DNA: TGTGCCAGCAGTTTATCACAAAAAGCTTTCTTT. This encodes CASSLSQKAFF.

This clonotype came up a few times. The rearrangement joins TRBV9 to TRBJ2-1; TRBD2 aligns across 12 bases. The germline CDR1 and CDR2 sequences are SGDLS and YYNGEE. After removal of 7 bases from V and 10 bases from J, the junction contained 6 bases not matched to a gene. This CDR3 region has 13 residues. CDR3 residues: CASQRTSGKEQFF. The CDR3 DNA follows: TGTGCCAGCCAGCGGACTAGCGGGAAGGAGCAGTTCTTC. Full variable domain (outside the CDR3, taken from reference TRBV9 and TRBJ2-1): DSGVTQTPKHLITATGQRVTLRCSPRSGDLSVYWYQQSLDQGLQFLIQYYNGEERAKGNILERFSAQQFPDLHSELNLSSLELGDSALYFCASQRTSGKEQFFGPGTRLTVL.

The genes are TRBV7-3 and TRBJ2-1; possibly TRBD2 for D (6 bases). This CDR3 is 14 amino acids long. Germline CDR1 reads SGHTA; CDR2 reads FQGTGA. Trimming shortened V by 5 bases and J by 6 bases, and 14 bases separated the two germline ends. For the CDR3, the DNA is TGTGCCAGCAGCCTCCGGGGGAGGCTCAATGAGCAGTTCTTC. It translates to CASSLRGRLNEQFF.